This entry lists 9 T cell receptor beta chains sequenced from one sample in a study of T cells in localized non-small cell lung cancer. Libraries were prepared by immunoSEQ multiplex PCR; TCRdb keeps only in-frame clonotypes and omits some of them. Among approximately 1,400 clones, roughly 30% were seen once, and the ten largest hold 15% to 20%. This sample comprised normal lung tissue next to the tumor, obtained before any cancer treatment. These receptors all come from a male donor older than 55 with stage II squamous cell lung carcinoma.

Within the sample, this clone is medium-sized. V and J are TRBV6-8 and TRBJ2-7, with 9 bases that match TRBD1. This CDR3 region has 14 residues. V gave up 10 bases and J gave up 2 bases; unmatched junction bases: 9. Germline values: CDR1 MNHGY, CDR2 SAAAGT. The chain's CDR3 is CATLPGTGTYEQYF. DNA for the CDR3: TGTGCCACCCTCCCCGGGACAGGGACCTACGAGCAGTACTTC.

In its sample, this clone was seen a few times. The chain joins TRBV11-3 to TRBJ2-5; D is possibly TRBD1 (5 bases). CDR1 and CDR2 (germline): SGHNT, YENEEA. V was shortened by 8 bases and J by 2 bases, with 15 bases between the two germline ends. The CDR3 loop spans 14 amino acids. CDR3 residues: CASSWGGTQETQYF. CDR3 nucleotides: TGTGCCAGCTCCTGGGGCGGTACTCAAGAGACCCAGTACTTC.

The rearrangement joins TRBV9 to TRBJ2-1, with D unclear. The length of the CDR3 is 15 residues. V lost 0 bases and J 4 bases, leaving 11 bases between the germline ends. Per the germline V gene, CDR1 is SGDLS and CDR2 is YYNGEE. CDR3 region: CASSVAFSTYNEQFF. The CDR3 nucleotides read TGTGCCAGCAGCGTAGCTTTTTCTACTTACAATGAGCAGTTCTTC.

This clone was detected a few times. The rearrangement uses TRBV6-8 and TRBJ2-7; TRBD2 aligns across 7 bases. The V gene end was trimmed by 7 bases and the J gene end by 9 bases; junction bases not matched to a gene: 9. The CDR3 loop spans 12 amino acids. Germline CDR1 and CDR2: MNHGY and SAAAGT. The CDR3 is CASTLSGEGQYF. The CDR3 coding sequence is TGTGCCAGCACCTTGTCGGGGGAGGGGCAGTACTTC.

This clone was observed a handful of times. A junction end diverges from the germline sequence, so it may reflect a read error. The V call is TRBV19, the J call TRBJ1-2; 8 bases fit TRBD1. CDR1 is LNHDA, CDR2 SQIVND, per germline (reference sequence). The CDR3 is 15 residues long. As DNA, the CDR3 is TGTGCCAGTAGTCCGGACAGGGCGGGGGCTTTGGGCTCCACCTTC. Amino acid sequence: CASSPDRAGALGSTF.

The rearrangement joins TRBV30 to TRBJ2-3, with 11 bases lining up with TRBD2. In germline, CDR1 is GTSNPN, CDR2 SVGIG (reference sequence). V lost 5 bases, J lost 2 bases, and 9 bases stayed unmatched. The CDR3 spans 16 residues. In DNA, the CDR3 is TGTGCCTGGGGGAACCCTAGCGGGAGGTCCACAGATACGCAGTATTTT. Translation: CAWGNPSGRSTDTQYF.

This clone is medium-sized in the sample. The gene calls are TRBV6-8 and TRBJ2-3; D uncertain. Germline lookup yields CDR1 MNHGY and CDR2 SAAAGT. Trimming removed 0 bases from V and 4 bases from J, with 8 bases in between. The CDR3 has 14 residues. In DNA form, the CDR3 reads TGTGCCAGCAGTTACTCTAGGTTTCCAGATACGCAGTATTTT. Residues: CASSYSRFPDTQYF.

The gene calls are TRBV11-3 and TRBJ2-5, with 8 bases fitting TRBD1. With 2 bases clipped from V and 3 bases from J, the junction kept 8 bases outside the gene matches. Germline assignment: CDR1 SGHNT and CDR2 YENEEA. The CDR3 totals 16 residues. The CDR3 region has the DNA TGTGCCAGCAGCTTAATCCCCTTGGACAGGGAAGAGACCCAGTACTTC. Translated, it gives CASSLIPLDREETQYF.

Relative to its sample, this clone is medium-sized. The rearrangement uses TRBV11-1 and TRBJ2-1; maybe TRBD2 (6 bases). V lost 5 bases to trimming and J lost 9 bases, with 23 bases between them. This CDR3 comprises 16 residues. Germline V lookup: CDR1 SGHAT, CDR2 FQDESV (reference sequence). The CDR3 nucleotides are TGTGCCAGCAGCCCGTGGCCGGGTTTCCCAGCGGGTGAGCAGTTCTTC. Amino acid sequence: CASSPWPGFPAGEQFF. Filled out from reference TRBV11-1 and TRBJ2-1, the complete variable domain reads EAEVAQSPRYKITEKSQAVAFWCDPISGHATLYWYRQILGQGPELLVQFQDESVVDDSQLPKDRFSAERLKGVDSTLKIQPAELGDSAMYLCASSPWPGFPAGEQFFGPGTRLTVL.